This T cell receptor beta chain was profiled in a study of identical twins. The V gene lost 3 bases and the J gene lost 2 bases, with 18 bases spanning the gap. CDR3 length equals 16 residues. The germline CDR1 and CDR2 sequences are DFQATT and SNEGSKA (reference sequence). This clonotype was counted only a few times. Each CDR3 protein is one row after TCRdb ran MiXCR on the 5' RACE reads. Of hundreds of thousands of distinct CDR3 sequences in the sample, around 6% were seen once. The sequence derives from a young man in good health. The sample comprised naive T cells sorted from blood. The chain combines TRBV20-1 with TRBJ2-3; tentative D call: TRBD1 (5 bases). CDR3 in DNA: TGCAGTGCTAGGGACCGACAGAAAGTATACACAGATACGCAGTATTTT. It yields the protein CSARDRQKVYTDTQYF.